This TCR beta chain was recovered during a study of cytomegalovirus exposure and HLA in healthy donors. Healthy bone marrow donors supplied every sample. Comment on this clone: No antigen is known for it.

The study, taken as a whole, reports: Cytomegalovirus association was assigned to about 150 TCR beta chains.

Vbeta (60) and Jbeta (13) primers were used in the PCR. The repertoire was sequenced with immunoSEQ multiplex PCR; TCRdb's copy has only in-frame clones and lacks some. The sample consists of 200,000 or so clones, over 65% of them appearing once. Specimen: PBMCs. The receptor was derived from a woman in her fifties or sixties in good health and CMV-seropositive.

The CDR3 region is CASSPGTFQGYGYTF. The CDR3 DNA reads as TGTGCCAGCTCACCCGGGACCTTTCAGGGGTATGGCTACACCTTC. The rearrangement links TRBV18 to TRBJ1-2; possibly TRBD1 for D (6 bases). CDR3 size: 15 residues. In germline, CDR1 is KGHSH, CDR2 LQKENI. V was clipped by 3 bases and J by 5 bases, with 16 bases between them.